One and the same sample provided the 18 T cell receptor beta chains below, sequenced in a study of post-analysis software for immune sequencing data. Presence of unique molecular identifiers characterized the TCR beta cDNA libraries. TCRdb passed the PCR reads through MiXCR, listing each CDR3 protein once. The table records fewer than 850,000 distinct CDR3 sequences, just under 30% of them present only once. The antigens of these receptors remain unknown. General study points: TRBV segments more frequent in patients than in controls numbered roughly 5 and included TRBV5-6, TRBV5-1 and TRBV20-1.

The sample was blood. The receptors here all came from a girl aged 10 to 17 with multiple sclerosis.

The chain couples TRBV20-1 to TRBJ1-5, with D uncertain. This CDR3 contains 13 residues. The V end was cut by 1 base, the J end by 6 bases, with 10 bases between. Germline values: CDR1 DFQATT, CDR2 SNEGSKA (reference sequence). Written as DNA, the CDR3 is TGCAGTGCTAGAGTTTTAGGGAGTCAGCCCCAGCATTTT. Its protein is CSARVLGSQPQHF.

The rearrangement links TRBV20-1 to TRBJ1-2, with no clear D. V lost 1 base, J lost 2 bases, and 11 bases lay in between. The CDR3 has 14 amino acids. In germline, CDR1 is DFQATT, CDR2 SNEGSKA (reference sequence). CDR3 nucleotides: TGCAGTGCTAGAGGAGCGCCGGGGAACTATGGCTACACCTTC. This gives the protein CSARGAPGNYGYTF.

This clonotype was recorded a few times. The chain couples TRBV4-2 to TRBJ2-3, with 11 bases lining up with TRBD2. V dropped 4 bases and J dropped 1; count of bases not matched to a gene: 4. The V gene's germline CDR1 is LGHNA and CDR2 YNFKEQ. The CDR3 is 16 residues long. Written as DNA, the CDR3 is TGTGCCAGCAGCCGACTGACTAGCGGGGGCACAGATACGCAGTATTTT. It yields the protein CASSRLTSGGTDTQYF.

This rearrangement joins TRBV25-1 to TRBJ1-2; TRBD1 matches 7 bases. Germline CDR1 and CDR2: MGHDK and SYGVNS. This CDR3 comprises 14 residues. The junction had 6 bases not matched to a gene; V was cut back by 2 bases and J by 6 bases. DNA for the CDR3: TGTGCCAGCAGTGAAACAGGCAGGGGGGATGGCTACACCTTC. This sequence encodes CASSETGRGDGYTF.

The V call is TRBV25-1, the J call TRBJ2-5; D perhaps matches TRBD1 (7 bases). The end of the DNA aligns better with TRBJ2-7, so the J call may be wrong. The CDR3 length is 15 residues. CDR1 and CDR2 from the germline V gene are MGHDK and SYGVNS. As DNA, the CDR3 is TGTGCCAGCAGTGAGTGGGCAGGGGGGTTCAGCGAGCAGTACTTC. Protein: CASSEWAGGFSEQYF.

This clonotype came up a few times. The CDR3 coding sequence is TGTGCCAGCAGTCCGCTAAGGGCAGGCCTCTATGGCTACACCTTC. As protein: CASSPLRAGLYGYTF. V and J are TRBV12-3 or TRBV12-4 and TRBJ1-2, with D unresolved. Trimming took 5 bases from V and 4 from J, leaving 17 bases between them. The CDR3 has 15 residues.

This clonotype was picked up a small number of times. The junction does not match germline at one end; this may be a read error. This chain links TRBV15 with TRBJ2-6; 8 positions agree with TRBD1. CDR1 and CDR2 from the germline V gene are LNHNV and YYDKDF (reference sequence). The CDR3 length is 17 residues. This CDR3 is CATGRGRSVPGANVLTF. The CDR3, as DNA: TGTGCCACCGGCAGGGGGCGTAGTGTCCCTGGGGCCAACGTCCTGACTTTC.

The V and J genes are TRBV5-6 and TRBJ2-2; a weak D match, TRBD1 (6 bases). Germline lookup yields CDR1 SGHDT and CDR2 YYEEEE. V lost 4 bases to trimming and J lost 1 base, with 11 bases between them. The CDR3 totals 15 residues. CDR3 sequence (DNA): TGTGCCAGCAGCAACCTGGACAGGAACACCGGGGAGCTGTTTTTT. Residues: CASSNLDRNTGELFF.

The chain employs TRBV28 and TRBJ2-2; either TRBD1 or TRBD2 may fit D (5 bases each). V shed 2 bases and J shed 0 bases, with 10 bases lying between them. The CDR3 spans 16 residues. Germline V gene lookup returns CDR1 MDHEN and CDR2 SYDVKM. The CDR3 region is CASSLSGHANTGELFF. CDR3 coding DNA: TGTGCCAGCAGTTTAAGCGGACACGCGAACACCGGGGAGCTGTTTTTT.

This chain links TRBV7-9 with TRBJ2-7, with 8 bases lining up with TRBD1. The V and J ends lost 2 bases and 5 bases, in that order; junction bases with no gene match: 5. CDR3 length: 14 residues. CDR1 and CDR2 (germline): SEHNR, FQNEAQ (reference sequence). The CDR3 nucleotides are TGTGCCAGCAGCTTAACAGGGGGTATCAACGAGCAGTACTTC. Its protein product is CASSLTGGINEQYF.

CDR3 DNA sequence: TGCAGTGCTAGAGACTTTCAAGGGTACCCTGAAGCTTTCTTT. Translation: CSARDFQGYPEAFF. The rearrangement uses TRBV20-1 and TRBJ1-1; D gene ambiguous. V lost 0 bases and J lost 6, with 14 bases in between. This CDR3 spans 14 amino acids. The germline V gene has CDR1 DFQATT and CDR2 SNEGSKA (reference sequence).

There are a few counts of this clonotype. The chain carries TRBV2 and TRBJ2-5, with a possible D match to TRBD2 (6 bases). Germline CDR1 SNHLY, CDR2 FYNNEI. This CDR3 spans 13 amino acids. Trimming removed 5 bases from V and 5 bases from J, with 12 bases in between. The CDR3 protein is CASSQNSGETQYF. CDR3 in DNA: TGTGCCAGCAGTCAGAACAGCGGGGAGACCCAGTACTTC. The variable domain in full, with the rest retrieved from reference TRBV2 and TRBJ2-5, is EPEVTQTPSHQVTQMGQEVILRCVPISNHLYFYWYRQILGQKVEFLVSFYNNEISEKSEIFDDQFSVERPDGSNFTLKIRSTKLEDSAMYFCASSQNSGETQYFGPGTRLLVL.

This clonotype was picked up one time. The chain combines TRBV7-2 with TRBJ1-1; possibly TRBD1 for D (6 bases). The CDR3 is made up of 16 amino acids. V was cut by 4 bases and J by 0 bases, with 15 bases left in between. Looked up from germline, CDR1 is SGHTA and CDR2 is FQGNSA. CDR3 in amino acids: CASSSMGASLNTEAFF. The CDR3 nucleotides are TGTGCCAGCAGCTCCATGGGGGCATCTCTGAACACTGAAGCTTTCTTT.

The chain uses TRBV7-9 and TRBJ2-7; 8 nucleotides line up with TRBD2. The CDR3 has 16 amino acids. V was pared by 4 bases and J by 9 bases, with 17 bases of the junction left unmatched. CDR1 is SEHNR and CDR2 is FQNEAQ in the germline V gene (reference sequence). CDR3 bases: TGTGCCAGCAGCTACATAGCGGGGAGCGCGGACGCCTTGCAGTACTTC. As protein: CASSYIAGSADALQYF.

V and J are TRBV10-3 and TRBJ1-6; unclear D gene. The V end lost 6 bases, the J end lost 7 bases, and 13 bases lay between the germline ends. This CDR3 comprises 14 residues. CDR1 and CDR2 (germline): ENHRY, SYGVKD. The CDR3 here is CAISRGLINSPLHF. CDR3 sequence (DNA): TGTGCCATCAGCCGCGGCCTGATAAATTCACCCCTCCACTTT.

This clonotype occurred a few times. This sequence joins TRBV7-9 and TRBJ2-7; 7 bases line up with TRBD1. V gave up 5 bases and J gave up 6 bases; unmatched junction bases: 13. CDR3 length equals 15 residues. Germline CDR1 is SEHNR and CDR2 is FQNEAQ (reference sequence). The CDR3 sequence: CASSEGPGGSGEQYF. DNA of the CDR3: TGTGCCAGCAGCGAAGGGCCAGGGGGAAGTGGCGAGCAGTACTTC.

The chain is built from TRBV5-1 and TRBJ2-6; no definite D call. CDR1 is SGHRS, CDR2 YFSETQ, per germline. Between the trimmed V and J ends, which lost 3 bases and 1 base, there was a span of 8 bases. This CDR3 spans 15 amino acids. The chain's CDR3 is CASSWKGSGANVLTF. The DNA for the CDR3 is TGCGCCAGCAGCTGGAAGGGTTCTGGGGCCAACGTCCTGACTTTC.

This clonotype was counted a few times. V gene TRBV7-2 combines with J gene TRBJ2-7; TRBD2 is a possible D gene (5 bases). The germline gives CDR1 SGHTA, CDR2 FQGNSA. This CDR3 comprises 15 residues. Between the trimmed V and J ends, which lost 5 bases and 3 bases, there was a span of 17 bases. The CDR3 DNA is TGTGCCAGCAGCGAAAATCCCGTCCGGGGCTACGAGCAGTACTTC. It translates to CASSENPVRGYEQYF.